This TCR beta chain was obtained from a study of cytomegalovirus exposure and HLA in healthy donors. Researchers ran the PCR with 60 Vbeta and 13 Jbeta primers. Sequencing used immunoSEQ multiplex PCR; TCRdb keeps in-frame clones, though not all of them. The sample lists about 160,000 clones; around 85% were seen once. The sequencing input was PBMCs. This sequence originates from a man aged 35 to 55 in good health and CMV-seronegative.

The CDR3 loop reads CASSSSGPLHF. DNA of the CDR3: TGTGCCAGCAGCAGCTCAGGACCCCTCCACTTT. This chain links TRBV2 with TRBJ1-6; D gene ambiguous. V was trimmed by 6 bases and J by 12 bases, leaving 9 bases between them. The CDR3 is 11 amino acids. CDR1 and CDR2 from the germline V gene are SNHLY and FYNNEI.